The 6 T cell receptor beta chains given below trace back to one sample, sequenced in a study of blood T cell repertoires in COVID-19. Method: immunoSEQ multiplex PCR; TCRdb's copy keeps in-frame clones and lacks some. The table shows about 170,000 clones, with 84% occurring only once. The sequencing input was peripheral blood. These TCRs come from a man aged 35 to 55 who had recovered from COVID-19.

The CDR3 is CASSRGGGNSPLHF. CDR3 DNA: TGTGCCAGCTCAAGGGGAGGGGGGAATTCACCCCTCCACTTT. The chain carries TRBV18 and TRBJ1-6; D is perhaps TRBD1 (6 bases). Germline CDR1 reads KGHSH; CDR2 reads LQKENI. The ends were cut back, 5 bases at V and 7 bases at J, with 12 bases in the middle. The CDR3 length is 14 residues.

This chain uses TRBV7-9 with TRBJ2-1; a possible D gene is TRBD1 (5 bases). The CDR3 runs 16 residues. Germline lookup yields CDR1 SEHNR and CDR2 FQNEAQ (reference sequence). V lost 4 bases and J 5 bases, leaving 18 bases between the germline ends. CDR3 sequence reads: CASSYTLLPGNNEQFF. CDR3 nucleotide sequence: TGTGCCAGCAGCTACACCCTCCTTCCAGGGAACAATGAGCAGTTCTTC.

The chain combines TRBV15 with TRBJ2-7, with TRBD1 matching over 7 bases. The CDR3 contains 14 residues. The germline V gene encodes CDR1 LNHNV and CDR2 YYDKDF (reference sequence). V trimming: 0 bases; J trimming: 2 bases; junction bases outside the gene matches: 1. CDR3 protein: CATSREQGPYEQYF. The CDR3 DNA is TGTGCCACCAGCAGAGAACAGGGGCCCTACGAGCAGTACTTC.

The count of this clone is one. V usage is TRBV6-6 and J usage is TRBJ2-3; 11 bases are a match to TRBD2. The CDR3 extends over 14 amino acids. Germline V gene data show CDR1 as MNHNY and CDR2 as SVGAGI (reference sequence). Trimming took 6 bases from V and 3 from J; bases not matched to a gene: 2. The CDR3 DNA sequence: TGTGCCAGCAGCACTAGCGGGGGTACAGATACGCAGTATTTT. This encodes CASSTSGGTDTQYF.

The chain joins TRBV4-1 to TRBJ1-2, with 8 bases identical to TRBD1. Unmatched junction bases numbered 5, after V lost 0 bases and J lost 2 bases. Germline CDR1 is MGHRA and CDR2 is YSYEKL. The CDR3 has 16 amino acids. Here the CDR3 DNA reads TGCGCCAGCAGCCAAGATCGGACAGGGAGAAACTATGGCTACACCTTC. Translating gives CASSQDRTGRNYGYTF.

Here the CDR3 reads CASSLSGTVTDTQYF. The CDR3 coding sequence is TGTGCCAGCAGCTTATCCGGGACAGTCACAGATACGCAGTATTTT. The chain uses TRBV7-2 and TRBJ2-3; 7 nucleotides align to TRBD1. Germline V gene data show CDR1 as SGHTA and CDR2 as FQGNSA. The CDR3 sequence is 15 residues long. Germline trimming cut 2 bases from V and 2 bases from J; bases unmatched to any gene: 4.